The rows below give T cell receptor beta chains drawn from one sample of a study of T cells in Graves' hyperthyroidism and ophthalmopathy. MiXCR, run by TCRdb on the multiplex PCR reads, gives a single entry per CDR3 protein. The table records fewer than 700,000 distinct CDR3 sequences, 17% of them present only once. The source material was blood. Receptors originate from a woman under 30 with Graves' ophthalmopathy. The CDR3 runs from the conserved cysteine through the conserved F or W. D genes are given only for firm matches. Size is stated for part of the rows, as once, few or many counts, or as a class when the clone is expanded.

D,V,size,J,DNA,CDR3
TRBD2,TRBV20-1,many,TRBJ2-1,TGCAGTGCTAGTTTGTCCCTAGCGGGAGTGCAGTTCTTC,CSASLSLAGVQFF
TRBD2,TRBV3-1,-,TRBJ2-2,TGTGCCAGCAGCCGAGAACTAGCGGGAGAGGCCGGGGAGCTGTTTTTT,CASSRELAGEAGELFF
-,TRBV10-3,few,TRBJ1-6,TGTGCCATCAGTGAAATGGGGGCCAGCTCCTATAATTCACCCCTCCACTTT,CAISEMGASSYNSPLHF
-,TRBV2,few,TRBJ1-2,TGTGCCAGCAGAGCCACAGGGAGGGATGGCTACACCTTC,CASRATGRDGYTF
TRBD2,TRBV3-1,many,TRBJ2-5,TGTGCCAGCAGCCGGATTAGCGGGGGACAAGAGACCCAGTACTTC,CASSRISGGQETQYF
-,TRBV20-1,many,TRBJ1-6,TGCAGCGACAGGTCGGCGAATTCACCCCTCCACTTT,CSDRSANSPLHF
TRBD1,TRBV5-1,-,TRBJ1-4,TGCGCCAGCAGCTTGGGTCAGGGGGCGTTTGATGAAAAACTGTTTTTT,CASSLGQGAFDEKLFF
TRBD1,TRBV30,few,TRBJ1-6,TGTGCCTGGGGCCACCGGGACAGGGGGAATTCACCCCTCCACTTT,CAWGHRDRGNSPLHF
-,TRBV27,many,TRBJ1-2,TGTGCCAGCAGCGTGCGTGGGCAGCCCGCCTATGGCTACACCTTC,CASSVRGQPAYGYTF
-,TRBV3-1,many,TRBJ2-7,TGTGCCAGCAGCAGGACAGTCTACGAGCAGTACTTC,CASSRTVYEQYF
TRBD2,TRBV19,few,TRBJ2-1,TGTGCCAGTAGTACAGGACTAGCGGGGTACAATGAGCAGTTCTTC,CASSTGLAGYNEQFF
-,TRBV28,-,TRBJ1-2,TGTGCCAGCAGTCGGGGGGCATATGGCTACACCTTC,CASSRGAYGYTF
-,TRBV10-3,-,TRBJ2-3,TGTGCCATCAGTGTCAGTGATACGCAGTATTTT,CAISVSDTQYF
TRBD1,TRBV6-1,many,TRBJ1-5,TGTGCCAGCAAACAGGGGAACAATCAGCCCCAGCATTTT,CASKQGNNQPQHF
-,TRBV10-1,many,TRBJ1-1,TGCGCCAGCACCTTAGCCGTGGAAGCTTTCTTT,CASTLAVEAFF
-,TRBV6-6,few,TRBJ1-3,TGTGCCAGCAGTTACGTCGTCGGGGCTGGAGGAAACACCATATATTTT,CASSYVVGAGGNTIYF
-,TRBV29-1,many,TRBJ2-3,TGCAGCGTGCGACTCTCCTACACAGATACGCAGTATTTT,CSVRLSYTDTQYF
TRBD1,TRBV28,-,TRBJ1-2,TGTGCCAGCAGTCCCGGGACAGAAAGCTACACCTTC,CASSPGTESYTF
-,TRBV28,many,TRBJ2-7,TGTGCCAGCAGTTTAGAAAGGGACCCCTACGAGCAGTACTTC,CASSLERDPYEQYF
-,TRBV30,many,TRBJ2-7,TGTGCCTGGAGTGACAGATACGAGCAGTACTTC,CAWSDRYEQYF
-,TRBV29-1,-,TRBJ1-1,TGCAGCGTGGCTCGACGGGGGGCTTACACTGAAGCTTTCTTT,CSVARRGAYTEAFF
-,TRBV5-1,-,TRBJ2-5,TGCGCCAGCAGCTTGGCCGATTCGGGGACCCAGTACTTC,CASSLADSGTQYF
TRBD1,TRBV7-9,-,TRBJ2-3,TGTGCCAGCAGCTTCCTCCCTGACAGGGGGCTTGCAGATACGCAGTATTTT,CASSFLPDRGLADTQYF
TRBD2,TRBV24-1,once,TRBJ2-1,TGTGCCACCAGTGATTTTTTGGCTAGCGGGAGCCATGAGCAGTTCTTC,CATSDFLASGSHEQFF
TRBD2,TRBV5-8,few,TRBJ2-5,TGTGCCAGCAGCTTGGGCCGGATTGGCGGGGGAACCCAAGAGACCCAGTACTTC,CASSLGRIGGGTQETQYF
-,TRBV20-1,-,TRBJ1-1,TGCAGTGCTAGGTTGGGGGTACCAGACACTGAAGCTTTCTTT,CSARLGVPDTEAFF
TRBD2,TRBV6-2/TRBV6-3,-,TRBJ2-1,TGTGCCAGCAGTTACTCGGGGCGGGAGGACGAGCAGTTCTTC,CASSYSGREDEQFF
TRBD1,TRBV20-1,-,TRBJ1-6,TGCAGTGCGGGACAGGGAGTATTTCTGAATTCACCCCTCCACTTT,CSAGQGVFLNSPLHF
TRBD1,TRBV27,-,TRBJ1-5,TGTGCCAGCAAAACAGGGGAGGGGGCGATCAATCAGCCCCAGCATTTT,CASKTGEGAINQPQHF
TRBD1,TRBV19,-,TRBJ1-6,TGTGCCAGTAGTATTGGGGGACAGACGTATTCACCCCTCCACTTT,CASSIGGQTYSPLHF
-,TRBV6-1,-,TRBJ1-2,TGTGCCAGCAGTAATTTAAGGAAAAACTATGGCTACACCTTC,CASSNLRKNYGYTF
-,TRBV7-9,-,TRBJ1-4,TGTGCCAGCAGCTACACGGGACCCCGGGGAAAACTGTTTTTT,CASSYTGPRGKLFF
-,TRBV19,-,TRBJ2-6,TGTGCCAGTAGTATGGAAGGAGGAGTAACTGGGGCCAACGTCCTGACTTTC,CASSMEGGVTGANVLTF
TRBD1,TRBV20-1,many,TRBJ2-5,TGCAGTGCTAGAGATCTTTCAGCCCCAAACCGGGACAGGGGGATCCAAGAGACCCAGTACTTC,CSARDLSAPNRDRGIQETQYF
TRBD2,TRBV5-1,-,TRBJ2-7,TGCGCCAGCAGCTCCTTGGGGACTACTTACTACGAGCAGTACTTC,CASSSLGTTYYEQYF
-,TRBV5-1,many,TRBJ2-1,TGCGCCAGCAGCTTGGTTGGGGACTTCCCTGAGCAGTTCTTC,CASSLVGDFPEQFF
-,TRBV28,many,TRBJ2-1,TGTGCCAGCAGTTTGTTGTCTAGCGTTGAGCAGTTCTTC,CASSLLSSVEQFF
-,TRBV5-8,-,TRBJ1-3,TGTGCCAGCAGCTTGGGACATCGCTCTGGAAACACCATATATTTT,CASSLGHRSGNTIYF
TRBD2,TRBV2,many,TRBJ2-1,TGTGCCAGTGAGAGACTAGCGGGAGCCTACAATGAGCAGTTCTTC,CASERLAGAYNEQFF
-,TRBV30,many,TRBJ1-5,TGTGCCTGCCAGGACAGTCACGACCAGCCCCAGCATTTT,CACQDSHDQPQHF
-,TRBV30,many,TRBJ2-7,TGTGCCTGGGGCAGGGTCTCCTACGAGCAGTACTTC,CAWGRVSYEQYF